The present TCR beta chain was sequenced within a study of blood T cells in healthy people across ages. Study-level points and caveats: In the absence of known donor CMV status, changes in expanded clonotypes were possibly confounded. Age advanced and TCR beta diversity per million T cells fell, roughly linearly.

CDR3 size: 16 residues. From germline, CDR1 is MNHEY and CDR2 SMNVEV (reference sequence). V lost 3 bases and J lost 2, with 15 bases in between. Individuals who donated were healthy Caucasians from Russia aged about 6 to 100. A word on this clonotype: Its antigen is not identified.

For the second PCR, which ran for 7 to 11 cycles, a sample-barcoded 5' primer and a J-beta primer mix were used. Each CDR3 protein gets one entry after TCRdb re-called the 5' RACE reads with MiXCR. The sample includes 1.5 million to 2 million distinct CDR3 sequences, 28% seen only once; the top ten take more than 6%. This clonotype was sampled from a woman between 25 and 40 years old in good health. The specimen was blood. The J gene is TRBJ2-3, the V gene TRBV27, with D perhaps matching TRBD2 (6 bases). The CDR3 region is CASSFRGRYTTDTQYF. As DNA, the CDR3 is TGTGCCAGCAGTTTCCGGGGGAGGTACACCACAGATACGCAGTATTTT.